This passage covers 14 T cell receptor beta chains from one sample sequenced in a study of cytomegalovirus exposure and HLA in healthy donors. PCR was performed using 60 Vbeta and 13 Jbeta primers. The repertoire was sequenced with immunoSEQ multiplex PCR; TCRdb's copy has only in-frame clones and lacks some. The sample totals roughly 35,000 clones. The sample was PBMCs. These receptors came from a woman in her forties in good health and CMV-seropositive.

The CDR3 is CASSVEGGLYNEQFF. The CDR3 nucleotides are TGTGCCAGCAGCGTGGAGGGAGGGCTTTACAATGAGCAGTTCTTC. This sequence joins TRBV9 and TRBJ2-1; TRBD2 matches at 7 bases. The CDR3 runs to 15 residues. The V gene's germline CDR1 is SGDLS and CDR2 YYNGEE. J gave up 4 bases and V 2 bases, and 6 bases lay outside the gene matches. Together with reference TRBV9 and TRBJ2-1, the CDR3 gives the full variable domain: DSGVTQTPKHLITATGQRVTLRCSPRSGDLSVYWYQQSLDQGLQFLIQYYNGEERAKGNILERFSAQQFPDLHSELNLSSLELGDSALYFCASSVEGGLYNEQFFGPGTRLTVL.

This sequence joins TRBV5-1 and TRBJ2-3; 8 nucleotides align to TRBD2. Germline CDR1 and CDR2: SGHRS and YFSETQ. This CDR3 has 18 residues. The trim removed 1 base at V and 2 bases at J, leaving 12 bases unmatched. The CDR3 region has the DNA TGCGCCAGCAGCTTGACCCCGATAGCGGGGCTATTCACAGATACGCAGTATTTT. Encoded protein: CASSLTPIAGLFTDTQYF.

V and J are TRBV9 and TRBJ2-7; TRBD2 matches at 11 bases. Per the germline V gene, CDR1 is SGDLS and CDR2 is YYNGEE. This CDR3 is built from 16 residues. The V segment lost 3 bases and the J segment 1 base; nucleotides outside the gene matches: 6. The CDR3 nucleotides are TGTGCCAGCAGCGCCACCGGGACTAGCGGATCCTACGAGCAGTACTTC. This translates into CASSATGTSGSYEQYF.

The rearrangement joins TRBV5-5 to TRBJ2-7; 8 bases match TRBD2. Germline V gene data show CDR1 as SGHKS and CDR2 as YYEKEE (reference sequence). Losses at the gene ends were 5 bases for V and 3 bases for J; bases not matched to a gene: 7. This CDR3 contains 14 residues. The CDR3 loop reads CASSPGLVVYEQYF. Written as DNA, the CDR3 is TGTGCCAGCAGTCCGGGACTAGTCGTCTACGAGCAGTACTTC.

The CDR3 here is CASSFAVRNSSF. The CDR3 region has the DNA TGTGCCAGCAGCTTTGCGGTTAGGAACAGCTCCTTC. V usage is TRBV12-1 and J usage is TRBJ2-7; the table's D gene call, TRBD1, was not cross checked with the DNA. TRBV12-1 is a documented pseudogene. The CDR3 runs to 12 residues.

This rearrangement joins TRBV10-3 to TRBJ1-5; 10 bases match TRBD1. Germline CDR1 reads ENHRY; CDR2 reads SYGVKD. The CDR3 totals 15 residues. Losses at the gene ends were 5 bases for V and 2 bases for J; bases not matched to a gene: 3. In DNA, the CDR3 is TGTGCCATCAGTACCGGGACAGGGGGCAATCAGCCCCAGCATTTT. It encodes CAISTGTGGNQPQHF.

The chain has TRBV7-8 and TRBJ1-3; 11 bases match TRBD1. CDR3 size: 20 residues. Trimming cost V 5 bases and J 1 base; bases outside gene matches: 16. Germline V gene data show CDR1 as SGHVS and CDR2 as FQNEAQ. The CDR3 loop is CASSAHGSGTGGVSGNTIYF. The DNA for the CDR3 is TGTGCCAGCAGCGCACACGGGTCCGGGACAGGGGGGGTTTCTGGAAACACCATATATTTT.

The V and J genes are TRBV5-3 and TRBJ2-1, with TRBD2 matching over 11 bases. TRBV5-3 is designated an ORF whose function remains uncertain. This CDR3 region has 20 residues. The V gene end was trimmed by 0 bases and the J gene end by 2 bases; junction bases not matched to a gene: 13. The CDR3: CARSLVPGLAESFAYNEQFF. The CDR3 DNA is TGTGCCAGAAGCTTGGTTCCGGGACTAGCGGAGTCCTTCGCCTACAATGAGCAGTTCTTC.

The rearrangement uses TRBV9 and TRBJ2-1, with D unclear. CDR3 length: 13 amino acids. The germline gives CDR1 SGDLS, CDR2 YYNGEE. V dropped 1 base and J dropped 3 bases, with 5 bases sitting between them. CDR3 region: CASSVLSYNEQFF. The CDR3 DNA follows: TGTGCCAGCAGCGTACTAAGCTACAATGAGCAGTTCTTC.

The chain recombines TRBV11-2 with TRBJ2-5; D perhaps matches TRBD1 (5 bases). The DNA end is more similar to TRBJ2-7, so the J call may be wrong. This CDR3 region has 14 residues. Germline V gene sequence: CDR1 SGHAT, CDR2 FQNNGV. The CDR3 loop reads CASSPVSRGYEQYF. The CDR3 coding sequence is TGTGCCAGCAGCCCGGTCAGTAGGGGCTACGAGCAGTACTTC.

This chain connects TRBV28 to TRBJ1-1; D is possibly TRBD1 (5 bases). Germline V CDR1 and CDR2: MDHEN, SYDVKM. This CDR3 contains 14 residues. V lost 2 bases to trimming and J lost 4 bases, with 11 bases between them. The CDR3 loop reads CASSLSPGPTEAFF. CDR3 coding DNA: TGTGCCAGCAGTTTAAGTCCAGGGCCCACTGAAGCTTTCTTT.

This sequence joins TRBV5-1 and TRBJ2-7, with no clear D. CDR1 SGHRS and CDR2 YFSETQ come from the germline V gene. V was pared by 0 bases and J by 2 bases, with 9 bases between. This CDR3 region has 14 residues. CDR3 in amino acids: CASSLDSTPYEQYF. The DNA of the CDR3 is TGCGCCAGCAGCTTGGACTCAACTCCCTACGAGCAGTACTTC.

The chain joins TRBV25-1 to TRBJ2-7; TRBD1 matches at 7 bases. Losses at the gene ends were 6 bases for V and 1 base for J; bases not matched to a gene: 9. The CDR3 length is 15 residues. The germline CDR1 and CDR2 sequences are MGHDK and SYGVNS. CDR3 protein: CASRRTGAESYEQYF. CDR3 DNA: TGTGCCAGCAGGCGGACAGGAGCCGAATCCTACGAGCAGTACTTC.

The gene calls are TRBV5-1 and TRBJ1-1, with D maybe TRBD1 (6 bases). Germline V gene sequence: CDR1 SGHRS, CDR2 YFSETQ. The CDR3 spans 14 residues. Trimming pared 0 bases from V and 7 bases from J, leaving 13 bases between. In nucleotides, the CDR3 is TGCGCCAGCAGCTTGGTAGAGGGGGACGGTGAAGCTTTCTTT. As protein: CASSLVEGDGEAFF.